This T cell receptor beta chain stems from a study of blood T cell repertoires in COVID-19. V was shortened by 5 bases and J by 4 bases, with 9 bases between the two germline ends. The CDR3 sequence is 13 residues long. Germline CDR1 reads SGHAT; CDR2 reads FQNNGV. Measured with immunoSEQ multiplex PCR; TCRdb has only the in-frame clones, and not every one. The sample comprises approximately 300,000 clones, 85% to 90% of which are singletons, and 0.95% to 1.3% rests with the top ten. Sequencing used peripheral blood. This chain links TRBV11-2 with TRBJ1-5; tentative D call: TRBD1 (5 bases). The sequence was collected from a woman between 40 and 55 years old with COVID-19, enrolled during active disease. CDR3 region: CASSVRGNQPQHF. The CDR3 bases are TGTGCCAGCAGCGTACGGGGGAATCAGCCCCAGCATTTT.